This TCR beta chain is from a study of control samples from healthy donors and cancer patients. The CDR3 extends over 15 amino acids. With 2 bases removed from V and 7 bases from J, the gap between germline ends came to 12 bases. Germline V gives CDR1 MNHEY, CDR2 SVGAGI. This clone has only one observation. Sequencing used immunoSEQ multiplex PCR; TCRdb keeps in-frame clones, though not all of them. The repertoire includes 25,000 to 35,000 clones, around 80% of them detected once, and 20% to 25% sits in the top ten. This receptor was taken from a man aged 55 to 69 with head and neck cancer. V is TRBV6-5 and J is TRBJ1-6; maybe TRBD1 (5 bases). The sequenced sample was PBMCs. CDR3 residues: CASSYGWTQNSPLHF. In DNA form, the CDR3 reads TGTGCCAGCAGTTACGGCTGGACACAGAATTCACCCCTCCACTTT.